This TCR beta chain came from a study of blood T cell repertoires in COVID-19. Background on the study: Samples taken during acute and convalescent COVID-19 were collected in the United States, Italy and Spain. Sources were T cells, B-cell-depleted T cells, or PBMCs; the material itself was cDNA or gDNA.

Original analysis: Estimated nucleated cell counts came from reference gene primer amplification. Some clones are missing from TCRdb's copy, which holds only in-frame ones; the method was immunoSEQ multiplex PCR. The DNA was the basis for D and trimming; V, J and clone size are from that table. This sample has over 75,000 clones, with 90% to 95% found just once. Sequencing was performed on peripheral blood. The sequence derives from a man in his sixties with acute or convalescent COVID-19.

The CDR3 loop reads CASSPTGTGSSPLHF. The CDR3 nucleotides read TGTGCCAGCAGCCCAACCGGGACAGGGAGTTCACCCCTCCACTTT. This chain connects TRBV7-9 to TRBJ1-6; TRBD1 aligns across 9 bases. CDR3 length equals 15 residues. From germline, CDR1 is SEHNR and CDR2 FQNEAQ (reference sequence). J gave up 9 bases and V 5 bases, and 8 bases lay outside the gene matches.